This TCR beta chain was recorded in a study of cytomegalovirus exposure and HLA in healthy donors. Study-wide context: Researchers previously reported finding 100 million or so unique TCR beta sequences from around 200 million T cells. HLA-typed donors contributed 65 million to 95 million unique TCRs, which were held in an early data release. Findings of the study overall: According to an earlier analysis, most TCR beta V segments yielded productive rearrangements about 90% or about 30% of the time. In a later analysis, parvovirus B19, influenza, CMV and Epstein-Barr virus appeared linked to several top co-occurrence clusters.

This clone has more than one count but fewer than ten. No antigen is known for it. Germline V gives CDR1 MGHRA, CDR2 YSYEKL. The CDR3 has 16 amino acids. The ends lost 5 bases at V and 5 bases at J; junction bases unmatched: 4. This PCR relied on a set of 60 Vbeta primers and 13 Jbeta primers. This table comes from immunoSEQ multiplex PCR, and its TCRdb copy is limited to in-frame clones, with some not included. The table lists about 160,000 clones, around two thirds of them singletons, with 1.6% in the top ten. Sequencing was done on a sample of PBMCs. The origin of this receptor is a woman aged 18 to 35 in good health and CMV-seronegative. The chain links TRBV4-1 to TRBJ2-1, with 15 bases aligning to TRBD2. CDR3 nucleotide sequence: TGCGCCAGCAGCTTCTGGACTAGCGGGGGGGACAATGAGCAGTTCTTC. Translated: CASSFWTSGGDNEQFF.